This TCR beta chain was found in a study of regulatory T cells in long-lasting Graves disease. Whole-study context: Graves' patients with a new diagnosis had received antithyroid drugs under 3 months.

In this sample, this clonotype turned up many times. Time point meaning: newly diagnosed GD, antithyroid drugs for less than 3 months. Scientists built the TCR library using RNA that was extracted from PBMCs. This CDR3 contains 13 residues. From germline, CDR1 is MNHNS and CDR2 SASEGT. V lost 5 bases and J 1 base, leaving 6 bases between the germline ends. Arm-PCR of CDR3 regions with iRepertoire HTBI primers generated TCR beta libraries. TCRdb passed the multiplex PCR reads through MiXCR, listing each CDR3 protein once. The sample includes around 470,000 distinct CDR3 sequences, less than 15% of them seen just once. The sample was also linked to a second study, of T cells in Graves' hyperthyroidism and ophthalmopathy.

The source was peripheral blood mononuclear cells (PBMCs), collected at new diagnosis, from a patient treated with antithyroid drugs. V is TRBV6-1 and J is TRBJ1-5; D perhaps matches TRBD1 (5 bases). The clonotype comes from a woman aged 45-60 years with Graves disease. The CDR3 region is CASSRQSNQPQHF. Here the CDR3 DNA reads TGTGCCAGCAGTAGACAGAGCAATCAGCCCCAGCATTTT.